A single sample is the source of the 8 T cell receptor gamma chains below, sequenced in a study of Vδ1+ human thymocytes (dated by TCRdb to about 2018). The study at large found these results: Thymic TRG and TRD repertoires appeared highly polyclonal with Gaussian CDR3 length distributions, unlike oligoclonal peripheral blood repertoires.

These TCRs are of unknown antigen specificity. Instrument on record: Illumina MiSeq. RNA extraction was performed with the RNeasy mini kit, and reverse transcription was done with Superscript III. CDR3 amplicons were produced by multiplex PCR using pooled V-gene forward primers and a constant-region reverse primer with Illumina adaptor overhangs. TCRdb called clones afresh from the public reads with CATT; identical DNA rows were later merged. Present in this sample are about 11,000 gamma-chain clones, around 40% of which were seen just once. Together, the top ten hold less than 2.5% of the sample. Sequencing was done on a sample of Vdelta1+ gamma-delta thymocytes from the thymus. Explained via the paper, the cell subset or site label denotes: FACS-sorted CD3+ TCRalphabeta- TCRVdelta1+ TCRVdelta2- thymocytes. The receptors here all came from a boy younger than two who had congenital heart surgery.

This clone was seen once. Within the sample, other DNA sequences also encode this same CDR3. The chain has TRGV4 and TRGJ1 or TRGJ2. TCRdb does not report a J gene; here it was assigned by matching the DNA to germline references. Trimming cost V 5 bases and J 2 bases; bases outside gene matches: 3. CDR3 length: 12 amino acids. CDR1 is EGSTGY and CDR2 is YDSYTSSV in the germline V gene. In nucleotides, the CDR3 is TGTGCCACCTGGGCTGATTATTATAAGAAACTCTTT. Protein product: CATWADYYKKLF.

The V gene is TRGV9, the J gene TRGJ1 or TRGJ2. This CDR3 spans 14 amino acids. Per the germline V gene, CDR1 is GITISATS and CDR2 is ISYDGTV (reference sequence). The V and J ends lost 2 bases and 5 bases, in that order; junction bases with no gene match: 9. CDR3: CALWEGPPNYKKLF. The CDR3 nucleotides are TGTGCCTTGTGGGAGGGCCCCCCCAATTATAAGAAACTCTTT.

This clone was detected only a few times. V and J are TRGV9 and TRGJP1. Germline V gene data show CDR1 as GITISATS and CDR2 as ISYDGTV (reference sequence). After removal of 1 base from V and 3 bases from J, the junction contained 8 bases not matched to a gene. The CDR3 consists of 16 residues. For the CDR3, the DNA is TGTGCCTTGTGGGAGGTAAAGGGGGCCACTGGTTGGTTCAAGATATTT. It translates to CALWEVKGATGWFKIF.

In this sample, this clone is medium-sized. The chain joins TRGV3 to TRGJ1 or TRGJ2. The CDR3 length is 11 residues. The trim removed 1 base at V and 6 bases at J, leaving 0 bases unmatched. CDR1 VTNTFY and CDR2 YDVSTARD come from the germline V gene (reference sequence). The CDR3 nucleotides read TGTGCCACCTGGGACAGTTATAAGAAACTCTTT. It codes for CATWDSYKKLF.

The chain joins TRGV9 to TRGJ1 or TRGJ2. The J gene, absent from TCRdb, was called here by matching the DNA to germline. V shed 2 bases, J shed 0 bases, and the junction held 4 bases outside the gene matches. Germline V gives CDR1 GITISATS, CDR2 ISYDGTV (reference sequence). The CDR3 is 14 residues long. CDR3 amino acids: CALWEAQNYYKKLF. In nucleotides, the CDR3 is TGTGCCTTGTGGGAGGCCCAGAATTATTATAAGAAACTCTTT.

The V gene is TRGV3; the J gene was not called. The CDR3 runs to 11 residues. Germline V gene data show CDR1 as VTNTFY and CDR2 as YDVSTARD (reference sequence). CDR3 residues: CATWGGLVNLF. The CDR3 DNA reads TGTGCCACCTGGGGGGGATTGGTGAATCTCTTT.

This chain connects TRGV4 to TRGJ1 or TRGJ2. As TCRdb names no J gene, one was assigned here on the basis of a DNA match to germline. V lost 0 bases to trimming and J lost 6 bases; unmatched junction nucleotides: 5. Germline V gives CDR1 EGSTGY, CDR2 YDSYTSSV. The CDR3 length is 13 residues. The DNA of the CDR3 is TGTGCCACCTGGGATGGGCGTTTTTATAAGAAACTCTTT. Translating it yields CATWDGRFYKKLF.

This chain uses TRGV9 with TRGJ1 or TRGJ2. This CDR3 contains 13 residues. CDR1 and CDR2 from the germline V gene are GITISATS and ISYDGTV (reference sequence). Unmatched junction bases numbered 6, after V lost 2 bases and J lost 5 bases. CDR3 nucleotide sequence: TGTGCCTTGTGGGAGGAGGCGAATTATAAGAAACTCTTT. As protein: CALWEEANYKKLF.